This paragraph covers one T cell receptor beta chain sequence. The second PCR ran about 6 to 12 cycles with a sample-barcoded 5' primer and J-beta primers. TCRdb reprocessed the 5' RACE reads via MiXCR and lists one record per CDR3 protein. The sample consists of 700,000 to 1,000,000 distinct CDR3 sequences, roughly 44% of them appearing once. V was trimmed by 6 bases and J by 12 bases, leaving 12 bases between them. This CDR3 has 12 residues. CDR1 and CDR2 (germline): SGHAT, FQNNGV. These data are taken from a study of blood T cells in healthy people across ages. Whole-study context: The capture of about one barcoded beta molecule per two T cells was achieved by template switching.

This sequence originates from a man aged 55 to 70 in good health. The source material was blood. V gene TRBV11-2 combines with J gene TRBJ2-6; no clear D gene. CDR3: CASSTGSSVLTF. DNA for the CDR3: TGTGCCAGCAGTACCGGGTCCTCCGTCCTGACTTTC.